The rows below give T cell receptor beta chains drawn from one sample of a study of graft-versus-host responses after intestinal transplantation. TCRdb keeps only in-frame clones here, not all; method: immunoSEQ multiplex PCR. The sample lists about 15,000 clones, approximately 37% seen once, with over 3% in the top ten. This sample comprised alloreactive CD8+ T cells from a mixed lymphocyte reaction culture, obtained before intestinal transplant. Receptor source: a human patient who received an intestinal transplant. Both conserved end residues are part of each CDR3. The D gene is left open where the match is weak. Clone size appears in some rows only: once, few, many, or a class for an expanded clone.

V gene	clone size	J gene	D gene	CDR3 protein	CDR3 DNA
TRBV5-4	NA	TRBJ1-2	NA	CASSIIYGYTF	TGTGCCAGCAGCATAATTTATGGCTACACCTTC
TRBV11-3	few	TRBJ2-3	TRBD1	CASSLGQGADTQYF	TGTGCCAGCAGCCTGGGACAGGGGGCGGATACGCAGTATTTT
TRBV7-3	NA	TRBJ2-5	NA	CASREGQSRVVQETQYF	TGTGCCAGCAGGGAGGGACAGTCAAGAGTGGTCCAAGAGACCCAGTACTTC
TRBV28	NA	TRBJ2-5	TRBD2	CASPTEGGETQYF	TGTGCCAGCCCAACGGAGGGAGGGGAGACCCAGTACTTC
TRBV4-2	NA	TRBJ2-1	TRBD2	CASSLSLAGGLSYEQFF	TGTGCCAGCAGCCTCAGTTTAGCGGGAGGGTTATCCTATGAGCAGTTCTTC
TRBV4-1	NA	TRBJ2-7	TRBD2	CASSLHLPLAGGYEQYF	TGCGCCAGCAGCCTTCACCTCCCCCTAGCGGGTGGTTACGAGCAGTACTTC
TRBV5-1	NA	TRBJ2-5	NA	CASSPWTKMATQYF	TGCGCCAGCAGCCCCTGGACTAAGATGGCGACCCAGTACTTC
TRBV9	NA	TRBJ2-2	TRBD2	CASSVEREVTGELFF	TGTGCCAGCAGCGTAGAACGGGAGGTGACAGGGGAGCTGTTTTTT
TRBV6-1	NA	TRBJ1-1	NA	CASSEGRHTEAFF	TGTGCCAGCAGTGAGGGCAGACACACTGAAGCTTTCTTT
TRBV27	NA	TRBJ2-2	TRBD2	CASSFLGTSEVGELFF	TGTGCCAGCAGTTTTCTCGGGACTAGCGAGGTCGGGGAGCTGTTTTTT
TRBV5-1	NA	TRBJ2-1	NA	CASSLDLGNEQFF	TGCGCCAGCAGCTTGGACCTAGGCAATGAGCAGTTCTTC
TRBV4-1	NA	TRBJ2-7	TRBD2	CASSPSNSGRGEQYF	TGCGCCAGCAGCCCCAGTAATAGCGGGAGGGGTGAGCAGTACTTC
TRBV4-2	NA	TRBJ2-7	TRBD1	CASSQDRDRGYEQYF	TGTGCCAGCAGCCAAGATAGGGACAGGGGCTACGAGCAGTACTTC
TRBV5-1	NA	TRBJ2-4	NA	CASSLSNIQYF	TGCGCCAGCAGCTTGAGCAACATTCAGTACTTC
TRBV10-3	NA	TRBJ2-7	TRBD1	CASSEAHDGTGDYEQYF	TGTGCCAGCAGTGAAGCCCACGATGGGACAGGGGACTACGAGCAGTACTTC
TRBV2	few	TRBJ2-1	NA	CASTAFSYNEQFF	TGTGCCAGCACTGCTTTCTCCTACAATGAGCAGTTCTTC
TRBV5-1	NA	TRBJ2-7	NA	CASSAGSYEQYF	TGCGCCAGCAGCGCAGGTTCCTACGAGCAGTACTTC
TRBV4-1	NA	TRBJ1-1	TRBD1	CASSPGQGLRAFF	TGCGCCAGCAGCCCAGGACAGGGATTGAGGGCTTTCTTT
TRBV27	NA	TRBJ2-7	TRBD2	CASSYDGGGRYEQYF	TGTGCCAGCAGTTACGACGGGGGGGGCCGCTACGAGCAGTACTTC
TRBV6-9	NA	TRBJ2-2	NA	CASSYSNGRTGELFF	TGTGCCAGCAGTTACTCGAACGGGCGCACCGGGGAGCTGTTTTTT
TRBV27	NA	TRBJ2-7	TRBD2	CASSPGGAYEQYF	TGTGCCAGCAGCCCGGGGGGAGCCTACGAGCAGTACTTC
TRBV5-1	once	TRBJ2-1	NA	CASSLEGSYRESSYNEQFF	TGCGCCAGCAGCTTGGAAGGGTCATACCGGGAGAGCTCCTACAATGAGCAGTTCTTC
TRBV27	medium-sized	TRBJ2-5	NA	CASSLTYRPGETQYF	TGTGCCAGCAGTTTAACGTACAGGCCAGGAGAGACCCAGTACTTC
TRBV10-3	NA	TRBJ2-5	TRBD2	CAISDGWREGLSRETQYF	TGTGCCATCAGTGATGGTTGGCGGGAGGGCCTAAGCCGAGAGACCCAGTACTTC
TRBV4-1	few	TRBJ2-7	TRBD2	CASSPIAGGYEQYF	TGCGCCAGCAGCCCCATAGCGGGAGGCTACGAGCAGTACTTC
TRBV6-1	few	TRBJ1-1	NA	CASAKDSDLVEAFF	TGTGCCAGCGCAAAGGACAGCGACCTCGTTGAAGCTTTCTTT
TRBV7-3	NA	TRBJ2-1	NA	CASSLNGGDSANNEQFF	TGTGCCAGCAGCTTAAACGGGGGGGACAGCGCCAACAATGAGCAGTTCTTC
TRBV7-6	few	TRBJ2-3	NA	CASSEFLTDTQYF	TGTGCCAGCAGCGAATTCCTCACAGATACGCAGTATTTT
TRBV21-1	NA	TRBJ1-2	NA	CASSKGSSSSNYGYTF	TGTGCCAGCAGCAAAGGAAGCTCTAGCTCTAACTATGGCTACACCTTC
TRBV18	NA	TRBJ2-2	NA	CASSGSNGELFF	TGTGCCAGCTCGGGATCTAATGGGGAGCTGTTTTTT
TRBV7-9	NA	TRBJ2-7	NA	CASSGNSYEQYF	TGTGCCAGTTCGGGCAACTCCTACGAGCAGTACTTC
TRBV27	NA	TRBJ1-1	TRBD1	CASSLSAHTGGGMNTEAFF	TGTGCCAGCAGTTTATCGGCCCACACAGGGGGTGGGATGAACACTGAAGCTTTCTTT
TRBV5-8	few	TRBJ2-1	NA	CATLNVQGPYSYNEQFF	TGTGCCACCCTGAACGTACAGGGTCCATACTCCTACAATGAGCAGTTCTTC
TRBV28	few	TRBJ2-3	TRBD2	CASSPPGTSGTDTQYF	TGTGCCAGCAGTCCCCCCGGGACTAGCGGCACAGATACGCAGTATTTT
TRBV30	NA	TRBJ2-5	NA	CAWGVGQTQETQYF	TGTGCCTGGGGGGTGGGTCAGACACAAGAGACCCAGTACTTC
TRBV10-1	NA	TRBJ1-5	NA	CASTGGNQPQHF	TGCGCCAGCACAGGGGGCAATCAGCCCCAGCATTTT
TRBV5-5	few	TRBJ2-7	NA	CASSLDNYEQYF	TGTGCCAGCAGCTTGGATAACTACGAGCAGTACTTC
TRBV5-4	NA	TRBJ2-5	NA	CASSLLTGRETQYF	TGTGCCAGCAGCTTGCTGACTGGACGGGAGACCCAGTACTTC
TRBV27	few	TRBJ2-7	NA	CASSLSIADGEQYF	TGTGCCAGCAGTTTATCGATAGCAGATGGCGAGCAGTACTTC
TRBV28	NA	TRBJ1-5	TRBD1	CASSLIGQGASNQPQHF	TGTGCCAGCAGTTTAATTGGACAGGGTGCTAGCAATCAGCCCCAGCATTTT
TRBV28	few	TRBJ2-7	NA	CASSLAWTTPSYEQYF	TGTGCCAGCAGTTTAGCGTGGACGACCCCCTCCTACGAGCAGTACTTC
TRBV6-5	few	TRBJ2-2	TRBD1	CASSSTGAPGELFF	TGTGCCAGCAGCTCGACAGGGGCCCCCGGGGAGCTGTTTTTT
TRBV27	NA	TRBJ1-5	NA	CASSPGTWGNQPQHF	TGCGCCAGCAGTCCCGGGACTTGGGGCAATCAGCCCCAGCATTTT
TRBV12-1	NA	TRBJ2-5	NA	CASSFAWRLTSGVHPTQYF	TGTGCCAGCAGCTTTGCTTGGCGTTTGACTAGCGGGGTTCATCCGACCCAGTACTTC
TRBV15	medium-sized	TRBJ1-3	NA	CATSRDSGNTIYF	TGTGCCACCAGCAGAGATAGTGGCAACACCATATATTTT
TRBV19	medium-sized	TRBJ1-2	TRBD1	CASSPGQGASGYGYTF	TGTGCCAGTAGCCCGGGACAGGGGGCCTCGGGCTATGGCTACACCTTC